The sequence of this T cell receptor (beta chain) was determined in a study of brain T cells in children with intractable seizures. TCRdb's copy holds only in-frame clones and misses some; the assay was immunoSEQ multiplex PCR. The sample shows fewer than 150,000 clones, approximately 94% of them seen only once. The CDR3 runs to 13 residues. The germline V and J ends were trimmed by 4 bases and 4 bases, with 9 bases remaining between them. Germline CDR1 SGDLS, CDR2 YYNGEE. The sample consisted of peripheral blood, taken at surgery. The chain is built from TRBV9 and TRBJ1-5; D not resolved. The receptor comes from a boy in the first two years of life with hemimegalencephaly and intractable seizures. CDR3 DNA: TGTGCCAGCAGCCCCGAGGGTAATCAGCCCCAGCATTTT. This sequence encodes CASSPEGNQPQHF.